This T cell receptor (beta chain) was identified in a study of cytomegalovirus exposure and HLA in healthy donors. This CDR3 has 14 amino acids. Germline values: CDR1 SEHNR, CDR2 FQNEAQ (reference sequence). Trimming took off 6 bases at V and 6 bases at J, with 14 bases between the two ends. The PCR made use of 60 Vbeta and 13 Jbeta primers. Data came from immunoSEQ multiplex PCR; TCRdb stores just in-frame clones and leaves some out. The sample includes some 92,000 clones, approximately 72% of them seen just once. The chain employs TRBV7-9 and TRBJ2-2, with D possibly matching TRBD1 (6 bases). The sequencing sample was made of PBMCs. This TCR derives from a man between 18 and 35 years old in good health and CMV-seropositive. The CDR3 sequence is CASRPQGTSGELFF. The CDR3 nucleotides are TGTGCCAGCAGGCCACAGGGAACGTCCGGGGAGCTGTTTTTT. Full variable domain (outside the CDR3, taken from reference TRBV7-9 and TRBJ2-2): DTGVSQNPRHKITKRGQNVTFRCDPISEHNRLYWYRQTLGQGPEFLTYFQNEAQLEKSRLLSDRFSAERPKGSFSTLEIQRTEQGDSAMYLCASRPQGTSGELFFGEGSRLTVL.